Listed here are 2 T cell receptor beta chains from one sample, sequenced in a study of T-cell reconstitution after alpha-beta-depleted transplantation in children. Preparation of the TCRbeta library involved a method that used unique molecular identifiers. TCRdb recomputed calls from the PCR reads with MiXCR, one row per CDR3 protein. The data contain over 400,000 distinct CDR3 sequences, about 12% of them seen just once; the ten biggest clones take up 5% to 6%. Specimen: PBMCs from the stem cell graft donor, collected from the stem cell graft. These receptors all come from a human donor who donated a stem cell graft to a child with combined immunodeficiency.

This chain connects TRBV29-1 to TRBJ1-6; the match to TRBD1 covers 7 bases. With 4 bases clipped from V and 5 bases from J, the junction kept 2 bases outside the gene matches. Germline CDR1 and CDR2: SQVTM and ANQGSEA. The CDR3 is 13 amino acids. CDR3 coding DNA: TGCAGCGTTGGGGACAGCGATAATTCACCCCTCCACTTT. Protein: CSVGDSDNSPLHF.

V usage is TRBV27 and J usage is TRBJ2-3; tentatively, D is TRBD1 (8 bases). CDR1 MNHEY and CDR2 SMNVEV come from the germline V gene (reference sequence). V lost 1 base and J 4 bases, leaving 21 bases between the germline ends. CDR3 size: 18 residues. The CDR3 nucleotides read TGTGCCAGCAGTTTATTCGTGGGAGGGCAGGGGGCTTCAGATACGCAGTATTTT. Translated, it gives CASSLFVGGQGASDTQYF.